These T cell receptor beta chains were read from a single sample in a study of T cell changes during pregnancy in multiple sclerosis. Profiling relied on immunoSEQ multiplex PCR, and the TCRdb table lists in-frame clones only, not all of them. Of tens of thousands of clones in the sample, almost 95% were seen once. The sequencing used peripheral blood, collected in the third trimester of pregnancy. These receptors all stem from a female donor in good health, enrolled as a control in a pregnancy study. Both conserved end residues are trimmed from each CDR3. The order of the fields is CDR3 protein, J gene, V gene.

CDR3aa: ASSLVLGGTEAF
j_gene: TRBJ1-1
v_gene: TRBV11-2

CDR3aa: ASSIRQGAPDTQY
j_gene: TRBJ2-3
v_gene: TRBV7-2

CDR3aa: ATSSHPLASGYDNEQF
j_gene: TRBJ2-1
v_gene: TRBV15

CDR3aa: ASSERQRGRISNQPQH
j_gene: TRBJ1-5
v_gene: TRBV2

CDR3aa: ASSHGLAGGTYNEQF
j_gene: TRBJ2-1
v_gene: TRBV4-3

CDR3aa: ASSLVGTAMNTEAF
j_gene: TRBJ1-1
v_gene: TRBV7-2

CDR3aa: ASSRLGGATEAF
j_gene: TRBJ1-1
v_gene: TRBV5-4

CDR3aa: ASSLFVSGSSYEQY
j_gene: TRBJ2-7
v_gene: TRBV7-2

CDR3aa: ASSYSGTPAPDTQY
j_gene: TRBJ2-3
v_gene: TRBV6-5

CDR3aa: AISSLAGGQDTQY
j_gene: TRBJ2-3
v_gene: TRBV10-3

CDR3aa: ASKLGTSTSGELF
j_gene: TRBJ2-2
v_gene: TRBV19

CDR3aa: ASSARTSSYNEQF
j_gene: TRBJ2-1
v_gene: TRBV6-6

CDR3aa: ASGLTTSGGTDTQY
j_gene: TRBJ2-3
v_gene: TRBV11-2

CDR3aa: ASSSSGTIYNEQF
j_gene: TRBJ2-1
v_gene: TRBV6-5

CDR3aa: ASSLWLEGGSPLH
j_gene: TRBJ1-6
v_gene: TRBV5-8

CDR3aa: ARSTGLSNQPQH
j_gene: TRBJ1-5
v_gene: TRBV2

CDR3aa: ASSTRGKSGNQPQH
j_gene: TRBJ1-5
v_gene: TRBV28

CDR3aa: ASSGTSGIYEQF
j_gene: TRBJ2-1
v_gene: TRBV2

CDR3aa: ASSSAGTVGNTIY
j_gene: TRBJ1-3
v_gene: TRBV5-1

CDR3aa: ASSLDRMVYGYT
j_gene: TRBJ1-2
v_gene: TRBV7-9

CDR3aa: ASSSMGTARNEKLF
j_gene: TRBJ1-4
v_gene: TRBV13

CDR3aa: ASSSEAIWAWASTSSTYEQY
j_gene: TRBJ2-7
v_gene: TRBV19

CDR3aa: ASSISGTVNNEQF
j_gene: TRBJ2-1
v_gene: TRBV7-9

CDR3aa: ASSQGLNTEAF
j_gene: TRBJ1-1
v_gene: TRBV2

CDR3aa: ASSLGVAGGYNEQF
j_gene: TRBJ2-1
v_gene: TRBV7-2

CDR3aa: ASSSREKLF
j_gene: TRBJ1-4
v_gene: TRBV7-9

CDR3aa: ASSPRTGDGNQPQH
j_gene: TRBJ1-5
v_gene: TRBV18

CDR3aa: ASSLSPGEPGQVRETQY
j_gene: TRBJ2-5
v_gene: TRBV7-7

CDR3aa: ASSKGLATGNYNEQF
j_gene: TRBJ2-1
v_gene: TRBV5-1

CDR3aa: ASILAGGQETQY
j_gene: TRBJ2-5
v_gene: TRBV6-6

CDR3aa: ASSIRDRSTDTQY
j_gene: TRBJ2-3
v_gene: TRBV11-2

CDR3aa: ARRGLAYNEQF
j_gene: TRBJ2-1
v_gene: TRBV5-3

CDR3aa: ASSRLAGYNEQF
j_gene: TRBJ2-1
v_gene: TRBV18

CDR3aa: ATTLAGGNARELF
j_gene: TRBJ2-2
v_gene: TRBV30

CDR3aa: ASSLDQNNQPQH
j_gene: TRBJ1-5
v_gene: TRBV5-4